These 14 T cell receptor beta chains came from one sample sequenced in a study of T-cell reconstitution after alpha-beta-depleted transplantation in children. TCRbeta library construction was performed incorporating unique molecular identifiers. A single record per CDR3 protein comes from TCRdb applying MiXCR to the PCR reads. There are around 270,000 distinct CDR3 sequences in the sample; 6% to 10% occur only once, and about 9.3% lies in the top ten. General study findings and limits: The main origin of T-cell counts and diversity one year after transplant was newly produced T cells.

Their antigens are not known. The specimen was peripheral blood, collected 360 days after TCRalphabeta/CD19-depleted stem cell transplant. The receptors originated from a female patient aged 2-9 years who had a stem cell transplant for Fanconi anemia, so the T cells may come from the graft donor.

This clonotype turned up a few times. The rearrangement joins TRBV15 to TRBJ1-2; D is possibly TRBD1 (6 bases). The germline gives CDR1 LNHNV, CDR2 YYDKDF (reference sequence). The CDR3 covers 16 residues. V was shortened by 0 bases and J by 6 bases, with 17 bases between the two germline ends. CDR3 sequence: CATSRDLEGQYDGYTF. DNA of the CDR3: TGTGCCACCAGCAGAGATCTTGAGGGACAATATGATGGCTACACCTTC.

Ten or more counts support this clonotype. V gene TRBV11-1 combines with J gene TRBJ1-3; 7 nucleotides match TRBD1. The V gene end was trimmed by 5 bases and the J gene end by 3 bases; junction bases not matched to a gene: 16. Germline values: CDR1 SGHAT, CDR2 FQDESV (reference sequence). The CDR3 runs 18 residues. The CDR3 region has the DNA TGTGCCAGCAGCACCCGGGACAGCCCTCTTTTTGATGGAAACACCATATATTTT. Translated: CASSTRDSPLFDGNTIYF.

The sample holds a few counts of this clonotype. The genes are TRBV20-1 and TRBJ1-2; 9 bases are a match to TRBD1. CDR1 DFQATT and CDR2 SNEGSKA come from the germline V gene (reference sequence). The V and J ends lost 1 base and 6 bases, in that order; junction bases with no gene match: 3. This CDR3 region has 13 residues. The CDR3 bases are TGCAGTGCTAGAGTAACAGGGGGCAATGGCTACACCTTC. Amino acids: CSARVTGGNGYTF.

In its sample, this clonotype was seen many times. DNA for the CDR3: TGTGCCAGCAGCGGACAGGTCCCCAACTCCTACGAGCAGTACGTC. Residues: CASSGQVPNSYEQYV. This rearrangement joins TRBV28 to TRBJ2-7; 7 positions match TRBD1. CDR3 length: 15 residues. Looked up from germline, CDR1 is MDHEN and CDR2 is SYDVKM. Unmatched junction bases numbered 8, after V lost 6 bases and J lost 0 bases.

The V call is TRBV18, the J call TRBJ1-5; D is ambiguous. The CDR3 runs 16 residues. Trimming shortened V by 2 bases and J by 3 bases, and 14 bases separated the two germline ends. The V gene's germline CDR1 is KGHSH and CDR2 LQKENI. CDR3 sequence: CASSPVGLPFNQPQHF. CDR3 in DNA: TGTGCCAGCTCACCAGTAGGGCTCCCCTTCAATCAGCCCCAGCATTTT.

This clonotype has at least ten counts. The chain links TRBV11-2 to TRBJ2-5; tentative D call: TRBD1 (5 bases). In germline, CDR1 is SGHAT, CDR2 FQNNGV. The V and J ends lost 6 bases and 5 bases respectively, with 10 bases between them. The CDR3 totals 12 residues. The CDR3 bases are TGTGCCAGCAGGTCAGGGCTGGAGACCCAGTACTTC. This translates into CASRSGLETQYF.

This clonotype was picked up a small number of times. This rearrangement joins TRBV5-5 to TRBJ1-1; the D gene is possibly TRBD1 (6 bases). The CDR3 covers 15 residues. V was clipped by 3 bases and J by 4 bases, with 16 bases between them. Per germline, CDR1 SGHKS and CDR2 YYEKEE (reference sequence). CDR3: CASSYDRWGGTEAFF. The CDR3 DNA follows: TGTGCCAGCAGCTATGACAGGTGGGGCGGCACTGAAGCTTTCTTT.

There are many counts of this clonotype. V and J are TRBV29-1 and TRBJ2-7; D ambiguous. Trimming shortened V by 3 bases and J by 7 bases, and 13 bases separated the two germline ends. CDR3 size: 12 residues. Germline lookup yields CDR1 SQVTM and CDR2 ANQGSEA. CDR3: CSVDFGGGEQYV. The CDR3 region has the DNA TGCAGCGTTGATTTCGGCGGTGGAGAGCAGTACGTC.

The table lists this clonotype with many counts. This CDR3 reads CATSRDRGEQYF. The CDR3 DNA reads as TGTGCCACCAGCAGAGATCGGGGAGAGCAGTACTTC. The chain links TRBV15 to TRBJ2-7; D might be TRBD2 (5 bases). Trimming stripped 0 bases from V and 7 bases from J, with 7 bases between. The CDR3 is 12 amino acids. CDR1 and CDR2 from the germline V gene are LNHNV and YYDKDF (reference sequence).

The chain recombines TRBV19 with TRBJ2-2; D is possibly TRBD2 (6 bases). The length of the CDR3 is 13 residues. The germline CDR1 and CDR2 sequences are LNHDA and SQIVND (reference sequence). The V end lost 8 bases, the J end lost 3 bases, and 10 bases lay between the germline ends. This CDR3 reads CASFWRDTGELFF. The DNA of the CDR3 is TGTGCCAGTTTCTGGAGGGACACCGGGGAGCTGTTTTTT.

The chain has TRBV6-5 and TRBJ1-2; maybe TRBD1 (6 bases). CDR1 and CDR2 from the germline V gene are MNHEY and SVGAGI. CDR3 length: 17 residues. Trimming removed 4 bases from V and 1 base from J, with 19 bases in between. The CDR3 protein is CASSSWTATGFNYGYTF. The DNA of the CDR3 is TGTGCCAGCAGTTCCTGGACAGCCACCGGGTTTAACTATGGCTACACCTTC.

This clonotype was observed many times. The chain employs TRBV27 and TRBJ2-1; D ambiguous. Germline V gene lookup returns CDR1 MNHEY and CDR2 SMNVEV (reference sequence). This CDR3 has 16 amino acids. V gave up 3 bases and J gave up 5 bases, with 17 bases separating them. The CDR3 DNA reads TGTGCCAGCAGTTTCAGGCGTGCTCCCATGAACAATGAGCAGTTCTTC. This gives the protein CASSFRRAPMNNEQFF.

V gene TRBV29-1 combines with J gene TRBJ1-1; TRBD1 might be the D (5 bases). Trimming stripped 4 bases from V and 10 bases from J, with 10 bases between. The length of the CDR3 is 10 residues. Germline loops: CDR1 SQVTM, CDR2 ANQGSEA. This CDR3 reads CSVVGDGAFF. CDR3 nucleotides: TGCAGCGTTGTTGGGGACGGAGCTTTCTTT. The full variable domain, rest sourced from reference TRBV29-1 and TRBJ1-1, is SAVISQKPSRDICQRGTSLTIQCQVDSQVTMMFWYRQQPGQSLTLIATANQGSEATYESGFVIDKFPISRPNLTFSTLTVSNMSPEDSSIYLCSVVGDGAFFGQGTRLTVV.

This clonotype was detected many times. The J gene is TRBJ2-3, the V gene TRBV29-1, with D unclear. Germline loops: CDR1 SQVTM, CDR2 ANQGSEA. This CDR3 is 14 amino acids long. The V end lost 3 bases, the J end lost 5 bases, and 15 bases lay between the germline ends. The CDR3 loop is CSVEEALGEDTQYF. CDR3 in DNA: TGCAGCGTTGAGGAAGCCTTAGGAGAAGATACGCAGTATTTT.